The following is a T cell receptor (beta chain) sequence with its context. This clone was found many times. This clone's antigen is unknown. Base-call qualities are not available, and no considerably larger clone is one nucleotide away. The data derive from a study of metastatic and nonmetastatic thyroid tumors (dated by TCRdb to the early 2020s). Study-wide context: Repertoires were compared across peripheral blood and tumor or nodule tissue samples from malignant and benign thyroid patients.

Based on the germline V gene (reference sequence), the CDR1 and CDR2 sequences are LGHDT and YNNKEL. V loses 3 bases at its end and J loses 0 bases; junction bases beyond the gene matches: 2. Taken from cysteine to phenylalanine, the CDR3 has 15 residues. Only the CDR3 DNA is retained, 45 bases long and in frame from the first base. What the research found in general, with its limitations: In both blood and tumor samples, TCR beta diversity was reported to be significantly higher in malignant tumors than in benign nodules.

The protocol used for the library was PCR. These reads were obtained on an Illumina HiSeq 4000. High-throughput sequencing was used to profile the TCR beta-chain CDR3 region of each patient. Turning to the authors' computational methods: CDR3 differences across clinicopathological groups were used to build a classifier for discriminating distant-metastatic papillary thyroid cancer patients. The Shannon index was used to measure repertoire diversity, and the Morisita-Horn index was used to measure how similar tumor and blood repertoires were. In-frame beta chains were kept once TCRdb had trimmed the public reads at Q25 with fastp and called clones with MiXCR. The authors' filters were not applied to this entry. This sample comprises 100,000 or so clones, 14% to 15% of them detected only once. Together, the top ten hold 3.6% of the sample. Before undergoing thyroid surgery, none of the patients had been given any kind of treatment. Using T-cell receptor beta sequencing, the researchers looked back retrospectively at clinical samples from patients, gathered between about 2011 and 2019.

The material sequenced was blood. The sequence was collected from a female donor with papillary thyroid cancer or a benign thyroid nodule (not recorded which). Some clones in this sample may be carry-over from other donors' samples. The rearranged segments are TRBV3-1 and TRBJ1-3; 7 bases in the middle match TRBD1. The CDR3 here reads CASSQTGNSGNTIYF. The nucleotide sequence reads as follows: TGTGCCAGCAGCCAGACAGGGAACTCTGGAAACACCATATATTTT.